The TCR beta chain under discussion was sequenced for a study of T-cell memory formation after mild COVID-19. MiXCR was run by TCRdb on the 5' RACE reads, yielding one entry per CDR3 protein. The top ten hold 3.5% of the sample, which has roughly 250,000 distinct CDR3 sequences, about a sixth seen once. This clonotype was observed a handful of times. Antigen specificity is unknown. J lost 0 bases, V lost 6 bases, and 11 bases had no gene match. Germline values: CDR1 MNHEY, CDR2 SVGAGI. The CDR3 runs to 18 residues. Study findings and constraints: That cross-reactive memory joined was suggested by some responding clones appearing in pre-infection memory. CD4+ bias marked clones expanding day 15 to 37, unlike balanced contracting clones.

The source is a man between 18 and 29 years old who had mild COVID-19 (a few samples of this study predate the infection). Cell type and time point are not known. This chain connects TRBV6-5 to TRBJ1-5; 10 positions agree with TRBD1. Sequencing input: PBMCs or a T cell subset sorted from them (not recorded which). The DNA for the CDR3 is TGTGCCAGCAGGGCTCTCGCCGGGACAGGGGTTAGCAATCAGCCCCAGCATTTT. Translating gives CASRALAGTGVSNQPQHF.